Reported below is one T cell receptor beta chain. Its cognate antigen is unknown. The sample is drawn from a study of cytomegalovirus exposure and HLA in healthy donors. Findings of the study overall: Fewer N-insertions (relative to the roughly 660-donor mean) were reportedly seen in an Asian-associated ancestry cluster in a later analysis. Later analysis placed DRB1 highest and HLA-C lowest in TCR association rates, which differed by HLA locus.

Trimming shortened V by 4 bases and J by 0 bases, and 5 bases separated the two germline ends. The length of the CDR3 is 14 residues. Germline loops: CDR1 SGHNT, CDR2 YYREEE (reference sequence). In the PCR, 60 Vbeta and 13 Jbeta primers were used. The method was immunoSEQ multiplex PCR; TCRdb's version includes in-frame clones alone and lacks a portion of them. The sample comprises 65,000 to 90,000 clones, 65% to 75% of which are singletons, and around 4.2% rests with the top ten. Donors were nominally healthy when sampled, though unrecorded immune exposures were likely. The TCR originated in a man aged 60 to 69 in good health and CMV-seronegative. Sequenced: PBMCs. The V call is TRBV5-4, the J call TRBJ2-6, with no clear D. The CDR3: CASSPSSGANVLTF. The CDR3 DNA reads TGTGCCAGCAGCCCGTCCTCTGGGGCCAACGTCCTGACTTTC.